Sequencing of this T cell receptor beta chain was carried out in a study of T cell repertoires in cytomegalovirus infection. About the research overall: It can be stated that public TCR beta signatures indicated CMV infection as well as a matching HLA type. General study results and limits: Based on cumulative public TCR beta family frequency, carriers of CMV plus the relevant HLA were identified. In two of eight donors, the top clonotype was HLA-C-restricted CMV-specific.

The ends lost 5 bases at V and 5 bases at J; junction bases unmatched: 7. CDR3 length equals 15 residues. In germline, CDR1 is SGHTA, CDR2 FQGNSA. This clonotype was recorded at least ten times. Its cognate antigen is unknown. TCRdb re-called the reads through MiXCR, storing one row per CDR3 protein. The sample holds about 190,000 distinct CDR3 sequences; approximately 9.7% are singletons and the top ten take about 4.6%. The sequenced sample consisted of PBMCs. This chain uses TRBV7-2 with TRBJ2-1, with 9 nucleotides matching TRBD2. The TCR originated in a human donor in good health (CMV status not recorded). Some clones in this sample may be carry-over from other donors' samples. CDR3 coding DNA: TGTGCCAGCAGCCCACCCGGGACTAGCAACAATGAGCAGTTCTTC. This sequence encodes CASSPPGTSNNEQFF.